A single sample gave rise to the 5 T cell receptor beta chains below, sequenced in a study of cytomegalovirus exposure and HLA in healthy donors. The PCR ran on 60 Vbeta and 13 Jbeta primers. Sequenced by immunoSEQ multiplex PCR; TCRdb stores in-frame clones only, minus some. The sample includes approximately 85,000 clones, around 80% of them seen just once. Material for sequencing was PBMCs. The source is a young man in good health and CMV-seronegative.

The V gene is TRBV2, the J gene TRBJ2-2; TRBD2 aligns across 10 bases. With 4 bases clipped from V and 0 bases from J, the junction kept 5 bases outside the gene matches. This CDR3 has 17 amino acids. The germline gives CDR1 SNHLY, CDR2 FYNNEI. CDR3 residues: CASSVLLAGTNTGELFF. The CDR3 coding sequence is TGTGCCAGCAGTGTTCTACTAGCGGGGACGAACACCGGGGAGCTGTTTTTT.

The CDR3 nucleotides are TGTGCCAGTAGTATTTGGGGAAGGCAGGGAACCTTC. This encodes CASSIWGRQGTF. The chain joins TRBV19 to TRBJ1-2; D perhaps matches TRBD1 (5 bases). Trimming cost V 3 bases and J 14 bases, with 16 bases left between them. CDR1 LNHDA and CDR2 SQIVND come from the germline V gene (reference sequence). The CDR3 is 12 residues long.

The chain joins TRBV6-6 to TRBJ2-3; the D is unclear. Germline V gene lookup returns CDR1 MNHNY and CDR2 SVGAGI (reference sequence). Trimming took off 6 bases at V and 8 bases at J, with 12 bases between the two ends. The CDR3 is made up of 12 amino acids. This CDR3 reads CASSSAMSTQYF. CDR3 bases: TGTGCCAGCAGCTCCGCTATGAGTACGCAGTATTTT.

The chain recombines TRBV5-1 with TRBJ1-2, with 7 positions matching TRBD1. J lost 4 bases, V lost 0 bases, and 9 bases had no gene match. Germline V gene sequence: CDR1 SGHRS, CDR2 YFSETQ. The CDR3 is 16 amino acids. In DNA, the CDR3 is TGCGCCAGCAGCTTGGCTGGGAGACAGGGCATCTATGGCTACACCTTC. It encodes CASSLAGRQGIYGYTF.

The chain couples TRBV18 to TRBJ2-2, with TRBD1 identical over 12 bases. The CDR3 spans 16 residues. With V trimmed by 0 bases and J by 6 bases, 2 bases remained unmatched. CDR1 is KGHSH, CDR2 LQKENI, per germline. CDR3 in DNA: TGTGCCAGCTCACCACCGGGACAGGGGGCCTCCGGGGAGCTGTTTTTT. As protein: CASSPPGQGASGELFF.